These 9 T cell receptor beta chains originate from one sample sequenced in a study of identical twins. TCRdb reprocessed the 5' RACE reads via MiXCR and lists one record per CDR3 protein. The data show 1.5 million to 2 million distinct CDR3 sequences, less than 35% seen once. Sequences were obtained from cord blood. The receptor set was obtained from a newborn girl in good health.

This clonotype was found once. The chain employs TRBV20-1 and TRBJ2-7, with D possibly called TRBD1 or TRBD2 (6 bases each). Germline lookup yields CDR1 DFQATT and CDR2 SNEGSKA (reference sequence). This CDR3 is built from 14 residues. V lost 6 bases to trimming and J lost 7 bases, with 22 bases between them. The CDR3 DNA reads TGCAGTGCCAGGGGAGGAAGAGATGTCAATGAGCAGTACTTC. Protein: CSARGGRDVNEQYF.

The chain links TRBV30 to TRBJ1-1; 7 nucleotides line up with TRBD1. Germline values: CDR1 GTSNPN, CDR2 SVGIG (reference sequence). With V trimmed by 8 bases and J by 5 bases, 11 bases remained unmatched. The CDR3 sequence is 13 residues long. The CDR3 here is CATHTGVGTEAFF. The DNA for the CDR3 is TGTGCCACTCACACAGGGGTTGGGACTGAAGCTTTCTTT.

This clonotype has a handful of counts. Written as DNA, the CDR3 is TGTGCCAGCAGTTTATTCCGGGAGCGCAGTCTAAACTATGGCTACACCTTC. The encoded protein is CASSLFRERSLNYGYTF. The chain recombines TRBV28 with TRBJ1-2, with D hard to call. This CDR3 spans 17 amino acids. V lost 1 base and J 2 bases, leaving 17 bases between the germline ends. The germline V gene encodes CDR1 MDHEN and CDR2 SYDVKM.

This clonotype was counted a few times. J is TRBJ2-1 and V is TRBV5-6; possible D gene TRBD1, 6 bases. Per the germline V gene, CDR1 is SGHDT and CDR2 is YYEEEE. The CDR3 runs 14 residues. V lost 0 bases and J lost 5, with 9 bases in between. The CDR3 DNA reads TGTGCCAGCAGCTTGGTGGACAGCAACAATGAGCAGTTCTTC. It is translated as CASSLVDSNNEQFF.

This clonotype occurred a few times. The chain employs TRBV7-6 and TRBJ1-1, with D unclear. The germline V gene has CDR1 SGHVS and CDR2 FNYEAQ. Deletions cut 0 bases from V and 2 bases from J, with 10 bases between. The CDR3 is made up of 15 amino acids. The CDR3 protein is CASSLASGFNTEAFF. The DNA of the CDR3 is TGTGCCAGCAGCTTAGCGTCTGGATTCAACACTGAAGCTTTCTTT.

The genes are TRBV9 and TRBJ2-3, with TRBD2 as a possible D gene (5 bases). Trimming cost V 2 bases and J 2 bases, with 12 bases left between them. The CDR3 is made up of 15 amino acids. Germline CDR1 and CDR2: SGDLS and YYNGEE. CDR3 in amino acids: CASSVLAADTDTQYF. DNA for the CDR3: TGTGCCAGCAGCGTTCTAGCAGCTGACACAGATACGCAGTATTTT.

CDR3: CASSVNTQETQYF. Here the CDR3 DNA reads TGTGCCAGCTCAGTTAATACCCAAGAGACCCAGTACTTC. J is TRBJ2-5 and V is TRBV18; D gene ambiguous. Per germline, CDR1 KGHSH and CDR2 LQKENI. The germline V and J ends were trimmed by 5 bases and 1 base, with 8 bases remaining between them. The CDR3 runs 13 residues.

V usage is TRBV5-1 and J usage is TRBJ2-1; 7 bases line up with TRBD1. V lost 1 base and J lost 6; bases outside the gene matches: 13. The CDR3 consists of 17 residues. Germline values: CDR1 SGHRS, CDR2 YFSETQ. CDR3 sequence reads: CASSLLPIPQGSNEQFF. CDR3 coding DNA: TGCGCCAGCAGCTTGCTTCCCATCCCACAGGGGAGCAATGAGCAGTTCTTC.

The chain joins TRBV20-1 to TRBJ1-1; D uncertain. With 3 bases removed from V and 0 bases from J, the gap between germline ends came to 5 bases. Germline values: CDR1 DFQATT, CDR2 SNEGSKA (reference sequence). The length of the CDR3 is 12 residues. The CDR3 DNA reads as TGCAGTGCTAGCGTGGTGAACACTGAAGCTTTCTTT. Translating it yields CSASVVNTEAFF.